This T cell receptor (beta chain) was recovered during a study of blood T cell repertoires in COVID-19. Background on the study: Samples of COVID-19 (acute and convalescent) were obtained from the United States, Italy and Spain. In each case, the material was cDNA or gDNA derived from T cells, B-cell-depleted T cells, or PBMCs.

The CDR3 has 13 residues. The V and J ends lost 5 bases and 4 bases respectively, with 11 bases between them. Per germline, CDR1 SNHLY and CDR2 FYNNEI. In the original analysis: Researchers report that nucleated cell counts were estimated from reference gene primer amplification. The data were produced by immunoSEQ multiplex PCR, yet TCRdb's version contains in-frame clones alone and is incomplete. V and J calls and clone size come straight from that table; D and trimming were deduced from the DNA. The sample yields about 170,000 clones, roughly 80% seen once. This clone was picked up one time. This receptor was obtained from a man between 65 and 85 years old with active or convalescent COVID-19. The chain recombines TRBV2 with TRBJ1-1; D remains ambiguous. The sequencing sample was made of peripheral blood. CDR3 loop: CASSTSLATEAFF. The CDR3 bases are TGTGCCAGCAGTACATCCCTGGCCACTGAAGCTTTCTTT.